Sequencing of this T cell receptor beta chain was carried out in a study of OX40 agonist ivuxolimab in advanced cancers. Trimming removed 0 bases from V and 9 bases from J, with 18 bases in between. The CDR3 is made up of 15 amino acids. The germline CDR1 and CDR2 sequences are SGHAT and FQNNGV. Libraries were prepared by immunoSEQ multiplex PCR; TCRdb keeps only in-frame clonotypes and omits some of them. The sample lists more than 20,000 clones, roughly 82% occurring once. The chain links TRBV11-2 to TRBJ2-7; D unresolved. The starting material was CD4+ or CD8+ T cells sorted from blood, obtained in a trial of the OX40 agonist ivuxolimab. This receptor was identified in an adult with an advanced solid tumor such as melanoma, head and neck, liver or kidney cancer. CDR3 DNA: TGTGCCAGCAGCTTAGAAAGTGTAGGGCTTCTACTGCAGTACTTC. This encodes CASSLESVGLLLQYF.